One T cell receptor (beta chain) is described in this entry. The antigen remains undetermined. This entry comes from a study of T cells in localized non-small cell lung cancer. General observations from the study: The highest T cell clonality was in uninvolved adjacent lung, above tumor. Across samples, adjacent lung featured a median roughly 50 of the top 100 tumor clones. Those with higher blood T cell density had longer overall survival.

The table came from immunoSEQ multiplex PCR; TCRdb's copy has only in-frame clones and leaves some out. The table includes thousands of clones, roughly 43% detected once. The input for sequencing was lung tumor tissue, taken before any cancer treatment. The TCR was taken from a male donor aged 60 or over with stage I squamous cell lung carcinoma.

DNA of the CDR3: TGTGCCAGCAGCCGGGGGGGGCAGTCCTCCTACGAGCAGTACTTC. This sequence encodes CASSRGGQSSYEQYF. This rearrangement joins TRBV11-3 to TRBJ2-7; 8 bases are shared with TRBD2. Germline CDR1 reads SGHNT; CDR2 reads YENEEA. J was trimmed by 0 bases and V by 5 bases; bases with no gene match: 6. This CDR3 has 15 amino acids.